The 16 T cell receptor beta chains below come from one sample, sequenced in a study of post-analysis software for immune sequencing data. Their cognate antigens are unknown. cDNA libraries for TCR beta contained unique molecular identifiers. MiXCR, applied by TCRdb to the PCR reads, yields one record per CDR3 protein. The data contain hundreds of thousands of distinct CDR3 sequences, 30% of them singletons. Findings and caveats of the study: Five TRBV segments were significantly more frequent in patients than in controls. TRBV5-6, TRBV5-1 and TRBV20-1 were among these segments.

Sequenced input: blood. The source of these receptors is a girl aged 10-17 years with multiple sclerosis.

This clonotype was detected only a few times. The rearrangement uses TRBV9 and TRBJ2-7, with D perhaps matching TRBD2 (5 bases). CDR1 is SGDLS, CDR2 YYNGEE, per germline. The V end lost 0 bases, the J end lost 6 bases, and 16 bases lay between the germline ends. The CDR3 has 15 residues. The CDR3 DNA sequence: TGTGCCAGCAGCGTAGCTGGTAGGACTCCCTCCGAGCAGTACTTC. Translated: CASSVAGRTPSEQYF.

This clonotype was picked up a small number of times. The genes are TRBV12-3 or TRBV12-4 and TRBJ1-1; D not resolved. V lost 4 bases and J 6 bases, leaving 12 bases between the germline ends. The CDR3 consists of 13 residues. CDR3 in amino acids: CASSSWKVSEAFF. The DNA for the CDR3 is TGTGCCAGCAGTTCCTGGAAGGTCTCTGAAGCTTTCTTT.

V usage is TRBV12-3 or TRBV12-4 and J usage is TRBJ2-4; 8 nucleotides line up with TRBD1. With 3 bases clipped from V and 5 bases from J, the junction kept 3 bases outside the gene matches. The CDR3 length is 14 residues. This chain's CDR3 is CASSFRTGQNIQYF. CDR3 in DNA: TGTGCCAGCAGTTTCAGGACAGGGCAAAACATTCAGTACTTC.

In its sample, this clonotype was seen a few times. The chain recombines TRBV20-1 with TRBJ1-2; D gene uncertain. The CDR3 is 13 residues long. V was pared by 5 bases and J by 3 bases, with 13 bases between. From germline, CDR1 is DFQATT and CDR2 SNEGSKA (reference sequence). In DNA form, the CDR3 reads TGCAGTGCTTTTCGACGGGGAGACTATGGCTACACCTTC. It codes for CSAFRRGDYGYTF.

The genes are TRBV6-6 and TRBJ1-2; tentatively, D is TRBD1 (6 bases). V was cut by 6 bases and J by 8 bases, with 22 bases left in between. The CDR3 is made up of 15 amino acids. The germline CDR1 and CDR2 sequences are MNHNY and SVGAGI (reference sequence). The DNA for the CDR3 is TGTGCCAGCAGCCCCACCGGAAGGGGGGCGACAGGCTACACCTTC. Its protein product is CASSPTGRGATGYTF.

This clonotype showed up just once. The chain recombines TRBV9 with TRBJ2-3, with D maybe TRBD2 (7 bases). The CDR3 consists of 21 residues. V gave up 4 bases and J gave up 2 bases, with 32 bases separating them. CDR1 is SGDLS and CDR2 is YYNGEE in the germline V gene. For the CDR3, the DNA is TGTGCCAGCAGCCCGAGGGGGATAAAGTGGGGGGGAACTTCGACCACAGATACGCAGTATTTT. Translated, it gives CASSPRGIKWGGTSTTDTQYF.

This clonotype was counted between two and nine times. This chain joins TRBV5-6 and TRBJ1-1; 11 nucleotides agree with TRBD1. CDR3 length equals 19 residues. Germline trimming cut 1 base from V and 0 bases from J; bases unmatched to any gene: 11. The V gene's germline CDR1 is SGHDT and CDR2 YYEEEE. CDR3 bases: TGTGCCAGCAGCTTGACCATCGTCCGGGACAGGGGGGTGAACACTGAAGCTTTCTTT. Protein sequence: CASSLTIVRDRGVNTEAFF. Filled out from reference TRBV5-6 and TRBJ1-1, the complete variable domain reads DAGVTQSPTHLIKTRGQQVTLRCSPKSGHDTVSWYQQALGQGPQFIFQYYEEEERQRGNFPDRFSGHQFPNYSSELNVNALLLGDSALYLCASSLTIVRDRGVNTEAFFGQGTRLTVV.

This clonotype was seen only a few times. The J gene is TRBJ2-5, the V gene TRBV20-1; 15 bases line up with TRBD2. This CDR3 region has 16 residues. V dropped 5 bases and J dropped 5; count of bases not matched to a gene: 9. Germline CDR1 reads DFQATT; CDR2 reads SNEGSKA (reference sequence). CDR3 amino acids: CSAGRTSGGALETQYF. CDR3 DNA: TGCAGTGCTGGACGGACTAGCGGGGGGGCCTTGGAGACCCAGTACTTC.

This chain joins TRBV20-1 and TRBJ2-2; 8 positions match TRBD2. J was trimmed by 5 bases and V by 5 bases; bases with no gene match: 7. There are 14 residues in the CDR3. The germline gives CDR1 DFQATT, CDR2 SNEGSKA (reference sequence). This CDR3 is CSAFPGRDTGELFF. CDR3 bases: TGCAGTGCTTTCCCCGGGAGGGATACCGGGGAGCTGTTTTTT.

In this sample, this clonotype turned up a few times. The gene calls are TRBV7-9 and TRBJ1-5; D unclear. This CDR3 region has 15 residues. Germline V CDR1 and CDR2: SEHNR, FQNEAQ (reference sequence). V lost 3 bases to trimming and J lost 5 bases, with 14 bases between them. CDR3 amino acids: CASSFKGSVDQPQHF. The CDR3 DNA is TGTGCCAGCAGCTTTAAAGGGAGTGTCGATCAGCCCCAGCATTTT.

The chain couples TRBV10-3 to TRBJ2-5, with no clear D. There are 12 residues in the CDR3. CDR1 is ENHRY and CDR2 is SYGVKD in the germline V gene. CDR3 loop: CTVSGSQETQYF. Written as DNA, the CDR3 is TGTACCGTCAGTGGCAGCCAAGAGACCCAGTACTTC.

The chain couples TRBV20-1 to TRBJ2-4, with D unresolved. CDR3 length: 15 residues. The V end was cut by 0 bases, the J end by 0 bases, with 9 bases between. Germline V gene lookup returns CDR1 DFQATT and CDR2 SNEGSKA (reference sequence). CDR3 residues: CSAREGLLAKNIQYF. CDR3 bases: TGCAGTGCTAGAGAAGGCCTACTAGCCAAAAACATTCAGTACTTC.

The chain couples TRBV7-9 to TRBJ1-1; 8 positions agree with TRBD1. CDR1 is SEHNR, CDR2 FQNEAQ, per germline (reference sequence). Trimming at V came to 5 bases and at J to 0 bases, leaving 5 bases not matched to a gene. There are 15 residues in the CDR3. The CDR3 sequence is CASSERQGLNTEAFF. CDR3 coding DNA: TGTGCCAGCAGCGAAAGACAGGGGTTGAACACTGAAGCTTTCTTT.

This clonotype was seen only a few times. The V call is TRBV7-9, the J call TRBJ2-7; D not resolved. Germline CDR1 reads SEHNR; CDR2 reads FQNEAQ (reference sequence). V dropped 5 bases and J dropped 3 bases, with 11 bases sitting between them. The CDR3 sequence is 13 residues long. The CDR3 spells CASSTSPGYEQYF. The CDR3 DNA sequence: TGTGCCAGCAGCACTTCCCCCGGCTACGAGCAGTACTTC.

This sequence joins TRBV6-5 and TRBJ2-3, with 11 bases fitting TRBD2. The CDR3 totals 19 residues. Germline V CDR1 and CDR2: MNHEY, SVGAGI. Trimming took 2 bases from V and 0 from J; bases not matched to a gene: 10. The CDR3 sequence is CASSYGRLAGGTSTDTQYF. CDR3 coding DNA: TGTGCCAGCAGTTACGGGCGGCTAGCGGGGGGTACTAGCACAGATACGCAGTATTTT.

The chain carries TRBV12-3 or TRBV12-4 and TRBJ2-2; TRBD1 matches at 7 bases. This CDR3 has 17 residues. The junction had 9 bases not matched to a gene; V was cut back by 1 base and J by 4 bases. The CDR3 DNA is TGTGCCAGCAGTTTAGGGGGACAGCACAGAACCACCGGGGAGCTGTTTTTT. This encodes CASSLGGQHRTTGELFF.